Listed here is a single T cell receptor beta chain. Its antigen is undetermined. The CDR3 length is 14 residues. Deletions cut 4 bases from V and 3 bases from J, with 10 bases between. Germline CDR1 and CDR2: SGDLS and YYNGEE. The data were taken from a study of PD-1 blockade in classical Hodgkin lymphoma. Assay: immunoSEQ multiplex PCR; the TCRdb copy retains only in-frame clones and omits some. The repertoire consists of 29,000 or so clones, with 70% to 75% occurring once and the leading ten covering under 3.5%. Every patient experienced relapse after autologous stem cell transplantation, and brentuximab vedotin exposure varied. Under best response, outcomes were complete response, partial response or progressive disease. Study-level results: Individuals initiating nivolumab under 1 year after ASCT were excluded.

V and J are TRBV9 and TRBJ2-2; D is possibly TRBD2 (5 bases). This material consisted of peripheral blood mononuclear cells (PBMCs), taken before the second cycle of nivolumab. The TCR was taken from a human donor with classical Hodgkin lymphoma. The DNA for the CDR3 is TGTGCCAGCAGCCAGGACTCTTACACCGGGGAGCTGTTTTTT. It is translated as CASSQDSYTGELFF.